These 27 T cell receptor beta chains share one sample of origin, sequenced in a study of molecular identifiers for immune sequencing clone quantification. From the PCR reads, TCRdb called clonotypes with MiXCR, one entry per CDR3 protein. This table holds over 85,000 distinct CDR3 sequences, around 23% found once. The sequenced sample consisted of naive CD8+ T cells from blood, with Jurkat cell RNA spiked in. Subset described: FACS-sorted CD8+CD4-CCR7+CD45RA+ naive T cells. These receptors originate from a human donor in good health. Some libraries in this study had Jurkat cell RNA spiked in.

This clonotype appeared many times. V gene TRBV30 combines with J gene TRBJ2-7; D is tentatively TRBD1 or TRBD2 (5 bases each). Trimming stripped 2 bases from V and 4 bases from J, with 15 bases between. Germline CDR1 is GTSNPN and CDR2 is SVGIG (reference sequence). There are 14 residues in the CDR3. The CDR3 is CAWSFGGEGYEQYF. The DNA for the CDR3 is TGTGCCTGGAGTTTTGGAGGAGAGGGGTACGAGCAGTACTTC.

The chain recombines TRBV3-1 with TRBJ2-5; 11 bases are shared with TRBD2. V lost 0 bases and J lost 4; bases outside the gene matches: 10. Germline V gives CDR1 LGHDT, CDR2 YNNKEL (reference sequence). CDR3 length: 18 residues. DNA for the CDR3: TGTGCCAGCAGCCAAGATCTTGGTAGCGGGGGGGAGCTAGAGACCCAGTACTTC. Its translation: CASSQDLGSGGELETQYF.

This clonotype came up many times. J is TRBJ2-6 and V is TRBV28; either TRBD1 or TRBD2 may supply D (5 bases each). V was shortened by 5 bases and J by 1 base, with 9 bases between the two germline ends. CDR1 is MDHEN, CDR2 SYDVKM, per germline. This CDR3 region has 15 residues. The CDR3 region is CASSLGTSGANVLTF. The CDR3 nucleotides read TGTGCCAGCAGTCTAGGGACGTCTGGGGCCAACGTCCTGACTTTC.

This clonotype was seen a handful of times. CDR3 protein: CASSPLLNTEAFF. The DNA for the CDR3 is TGTGCCAGCAGTCCTCTATTGAACACTGAAGCTTTCTTT. The chain couples TRBV12-3 or TRBV12-4 to TRBJ1-1; D gene uncertain. This CDR3 is built from 13 residues. V lost 5 bases to trimming and J lost 0 bases, with 7 bases between them.

This clonotype has at least ten counts. This chain links TRBV27 with TRBJ2-1; a possible D gene is TRBD2 (6 bases). Germline-derived CDR1 and CDR2 are MNHEY and SMNVEV (reference sequence). This CDR3 has 16 amino acids. The V end was cut by 5 bases, the J end by 0 bases, with 14 bases between. This CDR3 is CASSVAGLSSYNEQFF. The CDR3 DNA is TGTGCCAGCAGTGTCGCGGGACTTAGCTCCTACAATGAGCAGTTCTTC.

Many counts were recorded for this clonotype. The chain couples TRBV20-1 to TRBJ1-1; D unclear. This CDR3 is 14 amino acids long. Between the trimmed V and J ends, which lost 5 bases and 10 bases, there was a span of 23 bases. Germline V gene lookup returns CDR1 DFQATT and CDR2 SNEGSKA (reference sequence). The CDR3 DNA sequence: TGCAGTGCTCCAGAACCGGTCAACCCCGTGAGAGCTTTCTTT. Translating it yields CSAPEPVNPVRAFF.

With respect to this clonotype: With a much larger clone just one base away, this may be a read error. The chain links TRBV9 to TRBJ2-3, with a possible D match to TRBD2 (5 bases). V lost 0 bases and J lost 2, with 10 bases in between. Germline V gives CDR1 SGDLS, CDR2 YYNGEE. This CDR3 has 15 residues. The chain's CDR3 is CASSVGGDYTDTQYF. DNA of the CDR3: TGTGCCAGCAGCGTAGGAGGAGACTACACAGATACGCAGTATTTT.

This clonotype was picked up many times. The chain combines TRBV7-8 with TRBJ2-3, with D hard to call. The length of the CDR3 is 15 residues. Germline CDR1 SGHVS, CDR2 FQNEAQ. V was shortened by 2 bases and J by 2 bases, with 11 bases between the two germline ends. CDR3: CASSLSRPDTDTQYF. The DNA for the CDR3 is TGTGCCAGCAGCTTATCCAGGCCGGACACAGATACGCAGTATTTT.

The sample holds many counts of this clonotype. The J gene is TRBJ2-3, the V gene TRBV30, with 10 bases that match TRBD1. CDR1 is GTSNPN and CDR2 is SVGIG in the germline V gene (reference sequence). V shed 2 bases, J shed 4 bases, and the junction held 3 bases outside the gene matches. This CDR3 spans 14 amino acids. This CDR3 is CAWSSGQGADTQYF. The CDR3 DNA follows: TGTGCCTGGAGTTCAGGACAGGGGGCAGATACGCAGTATTTT.

This clonotype appeared many times. The gene calls are TRBV3-1 and TRBJ2-5; a weak D match, TRBD2 (6 bases). The CDR3 sequence is 15 residues long. The germline V gene has CDR1 LGHDT and CDR2 YNNKEL (reference sequence). V was shortened by 0 bases and J by 5 bases, with 13 bases between the two germline ends. The CDR3 loop is CASSQDPTGGETQYF. The DNA of the CDR3 is TGTGCCAGCAGCCAAGACCCCACCGGGGGTGAGACCCAGTACTTC.

The chain carries TRBV21-1 and TRBJ2-5. TRBV21-1 is shown as a pseudogene. This CDR3 is built from 15 residues. CDR3 region: CASSNIVNYQETQYF. The DNA for the CDR3 is TGTGCCAGCAGCAACATCGTGAACTACCAAGAGACCCAGTACTTC.

Ten or more counts support this clonotype. The chain links TRBV11-2 to TRBJ2-1; no clear D gene. The CDR3 consists of 13 residues. V shed 4 bases and J shed 4 bases, with 8 bases lying between them. Germline values: CDR1 SGHAT, CDR2 FQNNGV. CDR3 protein: CASSSPLYNEQFF. CDR3 nucleotide sequence: TGTGCCAGCAGCTCCCCCCTATACAATGAGCAGTTCTTC.

This clonotype has more than one count but fewer than ten. This may be a read error, as it is one base from a much larger clone. This chain links TRBV7-2 with TRBJ1-1; unclear D gene. This CDR3 comprises 12 residues. Germline-derived CDR1 and CDR2 are SGHTA and FQGNSA. The CDR3 here is CVSSLANTEAFF. The CDR3 DNA reads TGTGTCAGCAGCTTAGCCAACACTGAAGCTTTCTTT.

The chain is built from TRBV6-5 and TRBJ1-1; perhaps TRBD1 as D (6 bases). Germline CDR1 reads MNHEY; CDR2 reads SVGAGI. V was clipped by 6 bases and J by 4 bases, with 21 bases between them. The CDR3 has 16 amino acids. In DNA, the CDR3 is TGTGCCAGCAGCCACGGGGGGGCGGGAGGGATCACTGAAGCTTTCTTT. Amino acids: CASSHGGAGGITEAFF.

This clonotype turned up a few times. The CDR3 DNA follows: TGTGCCAGCAGTTGGTTGAGGGCCTACGAGCAGTACTTC. Its translation is CASSWLRAYEQYF. This chain links TRBV6-2 or TRBV6-3 with TRBJ2-7; weak D call: TRBD2 (5 bases). Germline V gene data show CDR1 as MNHEY and CDR2 as SVGEGT. The germline V and J ends were trimmed by 4 bases and 2 bases, with 9 bases remaining between them. CDR3 length: 13 residues.

Concerning this clonotype: This may be a read error: a much more frequent sequence differs by one nucleotide. This rearrangement joins TRBV7-9 to TRBJ2-7; TRBD2 matches 8 bases. This CDR3 is 15 amino acids long. The germline CDR1 and CDR2 sequences are SEHNR and FQNEAQ (reference sequence). The CDR3 is CASCLQREKTYEQYF. CDR3 nucleotide sequence: TGTGCCAGCTGCTTACAGCGGGAGAAGACCTACGAGCAGTACTTC.

The sample holds many counts of this clonotype. The chain couples TRBV7-9 to TRBJ2-3; 8 nucleotides agree with TRBD1. The CDR3 is 16 residues long. Unmatched junction bases numbered 6, after V lost 2 bases and J lost 2 bases. CDR1 SEHNR and CDR2 FQNEAQ come from the germline V gene (reference sequence). The CDR3 sequence is CASSLLPGQATDTQYF. The CDR3 DNA follows: TGTGCCAGCAGCTTACTTCCGGGACAGGCCACAGATACGCAGTATTTT.

Ten or more counts support this clonotype. The genes are TRBV5-1 and TRBJ2-7, with TRBD1 matching 10 bases. J was trimmed by 4 bases and V by 4 bases; bases with no gene match: 8. The CDR3 totals 15 residues. Germline V gene sequence: CDR1 SGHRS, CDR2 YFSETQ. The CDR3 DNA is TGCGCCAGCAGCAAAATCGGGACAGGGGTTTACGAGCAGTACTTC. This codes for CASSKIGTGVYEQYF.

This sequence joins TRBV10-1 and TRBJ2-3; 7 bases agree with TRBD2. The J segment lost 1 base and the V segment lost 6 bases, leaving 7 bases of the junction unmatched. Looked up from germline, CDR1 is WNHNN and CDR2 is SYGVQD (reference sequence). This CDR3 region has 15 residues. CDR3 DNA sequence: TGCGCCAGCAGCCGGGGGGACCGAGGCACAGATACGCAGTATTTT. It is translated as CASSRGDRGTDTQYF.

This clonotype was recorded many times. The CDR3 nucleotides read TGTGCCAGCAGCGCCGGACAGAGAAACACTGAAGCTTTCTTT. Translated: CASSAGQRNTEAFF. The chain is built from TRBV7-9 and TRBJ1-1; possibly TRBD1 for D (6 bases). Germline V CDR1 and CDR2: SEHNR, FQNEAQ (reference sequence). The ends were cut back, 5 bases at V and 2 bases at J, with 12 bases in the middle. This CDR3 comprises 14 residues.

This clonotype has a count of ten or more. The rearrangement links TRBV9 to TRBJ1-5, with 7 bases fitting TRBD1. With V trimmed by 0 bases and J by 3 bases, 3 bases remained unmatched. Germline values: CDR1 SGDLS, CDR2 YYNGEE. This CDR3 is built from 15 residues. CDR3 coding DNA: TGTGCCAGCAGCGTAGAGGGGGCTTACAATCAGCCCCAGCATTTT. It specifies CASSVEGAYNQPQHF.

The chain uses TRBV27 and TRBJ2-1; TRBD1 agrees at 8 bases. The germline V gene has CDR1 MNHEY and CDR2 SMNVEV (reference sequence). With 7 bases clipped from V and 7 bases from J, the junction kept 15 bases outside the gene matches. The CDR3 spans 16 residues. The DNA for the CDR3 is TGTGCCAGCAAAGGTATAGGACAGGGATTAGAAAATGAGCAGTTCTTC. Translated, it gives CASKGIGQGLENEQFF.

This clonotype was seen many times. V usage is TRBV13 and J usage is TRBJ2-7, with 8 bases identical to TRBD2. Trimming removed 0 bases from V and 2 bases from J; junction bases left unmatched: 3. The CDR3 covers 15 residues. Germline loops: CDR1 PRHDT, CDR2 FYEKMQ (reference sequence). This CDR3 reads CASSLGSGGPYEQYF. The CDR3, as DNA: TGTGCCAGCAGCTTAGGCTCGGGGGGGCCCTACGAGCAGTACTTC.

This clonotype was seen a few times. V gene TRBV7-6 combines with J gene TRBJ2-7; 8 nucleotides line up with TRBD2. Germline CDR1 and CDR2: SGHVS and FNYEAQ. Trimming cost V 4 bases and J 0 bases; bases outside gene matches: 8. CDR3 length: 16 residues. The CDR3 region has the DNA TGTGCCAGCAGCTCTCGAGGAAGCGGGAGCTCCTACGAGCAGTACTTC. Its protein product is CASSSRGSGSSYEQYF.

At least ten counts were recorded for this clonotype. The chain joins TRBV7-6 to TRBJ2-5, with unresolved D. Germline CDR1 is SGHVS and CDR2 is FNYEAQ. CDR3 length: 13 amino acids. Trimming took off 5 bases at V and 2 bases at J, with 9 bases between the two ends. CDR3 loop: CASSPPGQETQYF. The CDR3 DNA reads TGTGCCAGCAGCCCCCCCGGGCAAGAGACCCAGTACTTC.

CDR3 in amino acids: CASTPDSYNEQFF. The CDR3, as DNA: TGTGCCAGTACCCCGGACTCCTACAATGAGCAGTTCTTC. This chain links TRBV19 with TRBJ2-1; D not certain. Trimming shortened V by 7 bases and J by 0 bases, and 7 bases separated the two germline ends. The CDR3 runs to 13 residues. Germline V CDR1 and CDR2: LNHDA, SQIVND (reference sequence).

Turning to this clonotype: This may stem from a read error, because a much larger clone lies one nucleotide away. The rearrangement uses TRBV2 and TRBJ2-7; D gene ambiguous. Germline CDR1 reads SNHLY; CDR2 reads FYNNEI. The CDR3 consists of 13 residues. CDR3 DNA sequence: TGTGCCAGCGAAAGGCGGAGCTCCTACGGGCAGTACTTC. It specifies CASERRSSYGQYF.